The 23 T cell receptor beta chains below were found in one sample sequenced in a study of cytomegalovirus exposure and HLA in healthy donors. The PCR ran on 60 Vbeta and 13 Jbeta primers. The repertoire was sequenced with immunoSEQ multiplex PCR; TCRdb's copy has only in-frame clones and lacks some. The sample holds roughly 140,000 clones. Input material: PBMCs. These receptors were obtained from a male donor in good health and CMV-seronegative.

CDR3 nucleotides: TGTGCCTGGACTCCCTTGGACAGCTTGAACACTGAAGCTTTCTTT. It specifies CAWTPLDSLNTEAFF. The chain employs TRBV30 and TRBJ1-1, with D possibly matching TRBD1 (6 bases). The V gene's germline CDR1 is GTSNPN and CDR2 SVGIG (reference sequence). Deletions cut 4 bases from V and 0 bases from J, with 15 bases between. The CDR3 has 15 amino acids.

The chain employs TRBV4-1 and TRBJ1-1; D not resolved. Germline loops: CDR1 MGHRA, CDR2 YSYEKL. This CDR3 region has 11 residues. V lost 0 bases, J lost 7 bases, and 3 bases lay in between. The CDR3 protein is CASSQDGEAFF. The CDR3 coding sequence is TGCGCCAGCAGCCAAGACGGTGAAGCTTTCTTT.

The DNA for the CDR3 is TGCGCCAGCAGCTTGGTTGCGGGAGGGTACTACGAGCAGTACTTC. Translation gives CASSLVAGGYYEQYF. The chain links TRBV5-1 to TRBJ2-7, with TRBD2 identical over 9 bases. CDR3 length: 15 amino acids. In germline, CDR1 is SGHRS, CDR2 YFSETQ. The J segment lost 3 bases and the V segment lost 0 bases, leaving 4 bases of the junction unmatched.

The chain is built from TRBV4-1 and TRBJ2-3, with 9 bases lining up with TRBD2. Trimming took 0 bases from V and 3 from J; bases not matched to a gene: 4. The length of the CDR3 is 16 residues. Germline V CDR1 and CDR2: MGHRA, YSYEKL. The DNA of the CDR3 is TGCGCCAGCAGCCAAGAGCGGCGGGAGGGAACAGATACGCAGTATTTT. Protein product: CASSQERREGTDTQYF.

This sequence joins TRBV9 and TRBJ1-4; tentatively, D is TRBD1 (6 bases). CDR3 length: 15 amino acids. The germline CDR1 and CDR2 sequences are SGDLS and YYNGEE. V lost 2 bases to trimming and J lost 6 bases, with 14 bases between them. CDR3 coding DNA: TGTGCCAGCAGCGTCTCTACAGGGAAGGATGAAAAACTGTTTTTT. The encoded protein is CASSVSTGKDEKLFF.

The CDR3 DNA follows: TGTGCCAGCAGCTCTAGCGGGGGGCACAATGAGCAGTTCTTC. Amino acids: CASSSSGGHNEQFF. The chain joins TRBV7-3 to TRBJ2-1, with 11 nucleotides matching TRBD2. The CDR3 runs to 14 residues. From germline, CDR1 is SGHTA and CDR2 FQGTGA. With V trimmed by 4 bases and J by 5 bases, 1 base remained unmatched.

The chain employs TRBV5-1 and TRBJ1-2; 9 nucleotides agree with TRBD1. This CDR3 has 14 amino acids. The germline V gene has CDR1 SGHRS and CDR2 YFSETQ. With V trimmed by 2 bases and J by 6 bases, 5 bases remained unmatched. The DNA of the CDR3 is TGCGCCAGCAGCTTCGGAGACAGGGGGAATGGCTACACCTTC. It encodes CASSFGDRGNGYTF.

The V gene is TRBV6-5, the J gene TRBJ1-1, with 11 bases lining up with TRBD1. Germline V gene sequence: CDR1 MNHEY, CDR2 SVGAGI. Losses at the gene ends were 6 bases for V and 5 bases for J; bases not matched to a gene: 5. The CDR3 totals 14 residues. The CDR3 region is CASREDRGLTEAFF. CDR3 DNA sequence: TGTGCCAGCAGGGAGGACAGGGGGCTTACTGAAGCTTTCTTT.

This rearrangement joins TRBV7-9 to TRBJ2-4, with 11 bases aligning to TRBD1. The germline CDR1 and CDR2 sequences are SEHNR and FQNEAQ (reference sequence). The CDR3 is made up of 16 amino acids. Losses at the gene ends were 4 bases for V and 3 bases for J; bases not matched to a gene: 5. The CDR3 reads CASSWTGGAGKNIQYF. The CDR3 DNA is TGTGCCAGCAGCTGGACAGGGGGCGCCGGCAAAAACATTCAGTACTTC. Filled out from reference TRBV7-9 and TRBJ2-4, the complete variable domain reads DTGVSQNPRHKITKRGQNVTFRCDPISEHNRLYWYRQTLGQGPEFLTYFQNEAQLEKSRLLSDRFSAERPKGSFSTLEIQRTEQGDSAMYLCASSWTGGAGKNIQYFGAGTRLSVL.

V is TRBV5-1 and J is TRBJ2-7; D remains unclear. V was cut by 3 bases and J by 3 bases, with 7 bases left in between. There are 12 residues in the CDR3. CDR1 SGHRS and CDR2 YFSETQ come from the germline V gene. In DNA, the CDR3 is TGCGCCAGCAGCTCAGCAGGCTACGAGCAGTACTTC. Translation: CASSSAGYEQYF. Filled out from reference TRBV5-1 and TRBJ2-7, the complete variable domain reads KAGVTQTPRYLIKTRGQQVTLSCSPISGHRSVSWYQQTPGQGLQFLFEYFSETQRNKGNFPGRFSGRQFSNSRSEMNVSTLELGDSALYLCASSSAGYEQYFGPGTRLTVT.

The genes are TRBV11-2 and TRBJ2-3; D remains unclear. There are 12 residues in the CDR3. V gave up 5 bases and J gave up 2 bases, with 5 bases separating them. CDR1 SGHAT and CDR2 FQNNGV come from the germline V gene. CDR3 bases: TGTGCCAGCAGCGACTCCACAGATACGCAGTATTTT. Its translation: CASSDSTDTQYF.

The rearrangement uses TRBV4-1 and TRBJ2-7, with 9 bases aligning to TRBD2. The V segment lost 0 bases and the J segment 7 bases; nucleotides outside the gene matches: 16. CDR3 length: 18 residues. The germline gives CDR1 MGHRA, CDR2 YSYEKL. The CDR3, as DNA: TGCGCCAGCAGCCAAGAACGGCGCGGGAGGGGAGTCCGTGGGGAGCAGTACTTC. It specifies CASSQERRGRGVRGEQYF.

The rearrangement joins TRBV27 to TRBJ2-7; 13 bases are a match to TRBD2. V trimming: 5 bases; J trimming: 8 bases; junction bases outside the gene matches: 9. This CDR3 comprises 15 residues. Germline CDR1 reads MNHEY; CDR2 reads SMNVEV (reference sequence). The DNA of the CDR3 is TGTGCCAGCAGTCCTACCCGGACTAGCGGGAGTCAGCAGTACTTC. Amino acid sequence: CASSPTRTSGSQQYF.

The J gene is TRBJ2-1, the V gene TRBV10-1, with a tentative D call TRBD2 (6 bases). The CDR3 extends over 13 amino acids. Germline V lookup: CDR1 WNHNN, CDR2 SYGVQD (reference sequence). V lost 5 bases and J 7 bases, leaving 12 bases between the germline ends. The DNA of the CDR3 is TGCGCCAGCAGTAGTCTGGGGAGGAATGAGCAGTTCTTC. Its protein product is CASSSLGRNEQFF.

The chain joins TRBV28 to TRBJ2-7, with D possibly matching TRBD1 (5 bases). The germline CDR1 and CDR2 sequences are MDHEN and SYDVKM. V was shortened by 6 bases and J by 0 bases, with 12 bases between the two germline ends. This CDR3 region has 14 residues. CDR3 region: CASREGAISYEQYF. The CDR3 DNA reads TGTGCCAGCAGGGAAGGGGCGATCTCCTACGAGCAGTACTTC.

The gene calls are TRBV4-3 and TRBJ2-7; no reliable D call. The CDR3 loop spans 14 amino acids. Trimming shortened V by 0 bases and J by 0 bases, and 6 bases separated the two germline ends. Per germline, CDR1 LGHNA and CDR2 YSLEER. The DNA for the CDR3 is TGCGCCAGCAGCCAAGATAGAACCTCCTACGAGCAGTACTTC. Its translation is CASSQDRTSYEQYF.

V and J are TRBV9 and TRBJ2-3; 7 bases agree with TRBD2. The CDR3 is made up of 12 amino acids. V was clipped by 10 bases and J by 4 bases; unmatched bases: 6. The germline V gene has CDR1 SGDLS and CDR2 YYNGEE. The CDR3 region is CASNGGADTQYF. The CDR3 nucleotides are TGTGCCTCAAATGGGGGGGCAGATACGCAGTATTTT.

J is TRBJ1-6 and V is TRBV18, with TRBD1 identical over 7 bases. In germline, CDR1 is KGHSH, CDR2 LQKENI. J gave up 7 bases and V 4 bases, and 10 bases lay outside the gene matches. The CDR3 is 16 amino acids. The CDR3 here is CASSLQQGFNNSPLHF. CDR3 sequence (DNA): TGTGCCAGCTCACTACAACAGGGGTTTAACAATTCACCCCTCCACTTT. Full variable domain (missing parts from reference TRBV18 and TRBJ1-6): NAGVMQNPRHLVRRRGQEARLRCSPMKGHSHVYWYRQLPEEGLKFMVYLQKENIIDESGMPKERFSAEFPKEGPSILRIQQVVRGDSAAYFCASSLQQGFNNSPLHFGNGTRLTVT.

The V call is TRBV7-2, the J call TRBJ2-7; tentatively, D is TRBD1 (5 bases). Per germline, CDR1 SGHTA and CDR2 FQGNSA. V was pared by 5 bases and J by 2 bases, with 13 bases between. The CDR3 runs 14 residues. CDR3: CASSPDRGPYEQYF. The CDR3 DNA follows: TGTGCCAGCAGCCCAGACAGAGGCCCCTACGAGCAGTACTTC.

The chain combines TRBV19 with TRBJ1-2, with D possibly being TRBD1 (6 bases). The CDR3 is 13 residues long. V was shortened by 4 bases and J by 10 bases, with 16 bases between the two germline ends. Germline-derived CDR1 and CDR2 are LNHDA and SQIVND (reference sequence). CDR3 loop: CASSTLGQIYYTF. Here the CDR3 DNA reads TGTGCCAGTAGTACTCTTGGACAGATATACTACACCTTC.

CDR3 nucleotides: TGTGCCAGCATCCTACTAGCGGGTGCCTACGAGCAGTACTTC. Its protein product is CASILLAGAYEQYF. This chain joins TRBV5-6 and TRBJ2-7; the match to TRBD2 covers 9 bases. The germline gives CDR1 SGHDT, CDR2 YYEEEE. The CDR3 covers 14 residues. V dropped 6 bases and J dropped 2; count of bases not matched to a gene: 6.

The chain has TRBV5-1 and TRBJ2-7; 10 bases fit TRBD1. Germline V gene sequence: CDR1 SGHRS, CDR2 YFSETQ. The CDR3 runs 16 residues. Unmatched junction bases numbered 6, after V lost 2 bases and J lost 1 base. CDR3 coding DNA: TGCGCCAGCAGCTTAACCCCGGGACAGGGGTCCTACGAGCAGTACTTC. The encoded protein is CASSLTPGQGSYEQYF.

The chain is built from TRBV15 and TRBJ1-3; 7 bases are shared with TRBD1. The CDR3 consists of 15 residues. Losses at the gene ends were 5 bases for V and 4 bases for J; bases not matched to a gene: 8. Germline CDR1 LNHNV, CDR2 YYDKDF (reference sequence). The CDR3: CATSGMTGFGNTIYF. The CDR3 bases are TGTGCCACCAGCGGCATGACAGGGTTCGGAAACACCATATATTTT. The full variable domain, with the rest looked up from reference TRBV15 and TRBJ1-3, is DAMVIQNPRYQVTQFGKPVTLSCSQTLNHNVMYWYQQKSSQAPKLLFHYYDKDFNNEADTPDNFQSRRPNTSFCFLDIRSPGLGDTAMYLCATSGMTGFGNTIYFGEGSWLTVV.